A selection of T cell receptor beta chains follows, all from one sample in a study of post-analysis software for immune sequencing data. One entry per CDR3 protein, called by TCRdb with MiXCR from the PCR reads. The table shows fewer than 850,000 distinct CDR3 sequences, with about 43% occurring only once. Sequenced material: blood. Receptor source: a girl aged 5-17 years with multiple sclerosis. The conserved cysteine and the conserved F or W are not part of the CDR3 here. A D gene is named only where the DNA matches it firmly.

V	J	D	CDR3
TRBV4-1	-	-	ASSRDLQAETQY
TRBV20-1	TRBJ2-5	-	SAGGGSGGETQY
TRBV15	TRBJ2-5	TRBD1	ATSSWDRETQY
TRBV4-2	TRBJ2-7	-	ASSQGDAAYEQY
TRBV5-1	TRBJ2-7	-	ASGLEDGYEQY
TRBV11-2	TRBJ2-5	TRBD2	ASSLPSGLAGVPVQETQY
TRBV12-3/TRBV12-4	TRBJ2-1	TRBD2	ASSLQLAGRYNEQF
TRBV15	TRBJ2-3	TRBD1	ATSTNRGPLTDTQY
TRBV4-1	TRBJ2-7	-	ASSQERGSSYEQY
TRBV29-1	TRBJ2-7	-	SVSTQDEQY
TRBV29-1	-	TRBD2	SVRGSGSYEQY
TRBV11-2	TRBJ2-4	-	ASSLDSVNIQY
TRBV14	TRBJ2-5	-	ASSQDSGTTQY
TRBV6-2/TRBV6-3	-	TRBD1	ASSDRDRDPEQY
TRBV7-9	TRBJ2-5	-	ASSPIPSTQY
TRBV12-3/TRBV12-4	TRBJ1-1	-	ASSLWGGTEAF
TRBV12-3/TRBV12-4	TRBJ2-5	-	ASSQWVQWGQETQY
TRBV10-3	TRBJ2-5	-	AISPSRETQY
TRBV6-1	TRBJ1-5	-	ATNRFGDLGQPQH
TRBV5-6	TRBJ2-2	-	ASSFPPHGELF
TRBV3-1	TRBJ2-2	-	ASSQRGSWDTGELF
TRBV27	-	-	ASADLPYEQY
TRBV11-2	TRBJ2-7	TRBD1	ASSLAGGQGSYEQY
TRBV3-1	TRBJ2-6	-	ASSQGWGTGANVLT
TRBV20-1	TRBJ2-3	-	RARVSTDTQY
TRBV11-2	TRBJ2-5	-	ASSLGRATETQY
TRBV9	TRBJ2-3	-	ASSVEGTGTDTQY
TRBV20-1	TRBJ2-5	TRBD2	SARGGSERENQETQY
TRBV6-2/TRBV6-3	TRBJ2-7	TRBD2	ASSPAGAFPDEQY
TRBV6-1	TRBJ1-4	-	ASSLTGQNNEKLF
TRBV20-1	TRBJ2-7	-	SASGGPTSYEQY
TRBV29-1	TRBJ2-1	-	SGRDHEQF
TRBV5-1	TRBJ2-7	-	ASSSGRTGEQY
TRBV4-3	TRBJ2-3	TRBD2	ASSQDLSGGPHTQY
TRBV7-9	TRBJ2-6	-	AGSLDSGANVLT
TRBV12-3/TRBV12-4	TRBJ2-7	-	ASSPTTDRTYEQY
TRBV2	TRBJ2-7	-	ASLFRDEQY
TRBV20-1	TRBJ2-7	-	SAGSPGPGVGTQY
TRBV2	TRBJ1-1	-	ASSVWNTEAF
TRBV5-6	TRBJ2-4	-	ASSLGGAAKNIQY
TRBV12-3/TRBV12-4	TRBJ2-3	-	ASSSPASASTDTQY